These T cell receptor beta chains were read from a single sample in a study of blood T cell repertoires in COVID-19. The assay was immunoSEQ multiplex PCR, and TCRdb's table has in-frame clones only and misses some. Among 45,000 to 50,000 clones listed, about three quarters were seen once. The sequenced sample was peripheral blood. The receptors were sampled from a human donor with active or convalescent COVID-19. The donor label of this sample is uncertain. The CDR3 runs from the conserved cysteine through the conserved F or W. D genes are given only for firm matches.

d_call	v_call	cdr3_aa
-	TRBV11-2	CASSLDLPLAHEQFF
-	TRBV6-5	CASTYLTEAFF
-	TRBV4-1	CASSQGGGGQPQHF
-	TRBV9	CASSGSLYQTGANVLTF
-	TRBV2	CASRSALPGEKLFF
TRBD1	TRBV30	CAWSSGQGGYGYTF
-	TRBV24-1	CATSEDGAGANVLTF
TRBD2	TRBV4-2	CASSQGELAGREQYF
TRBD1	TRBV7-3	CASRGEGAGNTEAFF
TRBD1	TRBV28	CASSLTLARGRNYGYTF
-	TRBV4-3	CASSQDRTVNSPLHF
-	TRBV28	CASSSPGSGSYNEQFF
TRBD1	TRBV18	CASSPSRQGVGTEAFF
-	TRBV7-3	CASSLSGSDTGELFF